Shown below are 13 T cell receptor beta chains from a single sample sequenced in a study of a mutant IDH1 vaccine in newly diagnosed glioma. Described time point: week 23, last vaccination. The content of each vaccine dose was 300 ug of mutant IDH1 20-mer peptide, and topical imiquimod accompanied it. The method was immunoSEQ multiplex PCR; TCRdb's version includes in-frame clones alone and lacks a portion of them. The sample consists of roughly 45,000 clones, about four fifths of them appearing once. These receptors have no known antigen. The sequencing used PBMCs, collected from a glioma patient whose treatment included an IDH1 peptide vaccine. These receptors were collected from a woman aged 18-29 years with glioma. Some clones in this sample may be carry-over from other donors' samples.

This clone was seen once. The rearrangement uses TRBV11-2 and TRBJ1-3, with a possible D match to TRBD1 (5 bases). CDR1 SGHAT and CDR2 FQNNGV come from the germline V gene. With 2 bases removed from V and 0 bases from J, the gap between germline ends came to 8 bases. CDR3 length equals 15 residues. CDR3 in amino acids: CASSLSGLSGNTIYF. In nucleotides, the CDR3 is TGTGCCAGCAGCTTATCAGGGCTCTCTGGAAACACCATATATTTT.

The V gene is TRBV5-1, the J gene TRBJ2-5; D ambiguous. V lost 2 bases to trimming and J lost 5 bases, with 13 bases between them. The CDR3 runs 14 residues. The germline gives CDR1 SGHRS, CDR2 YFSETQ. The CDR3 protein is CASSFPIVPETQYF. The CDR3, as DNA: TGCGCCAGCAGCTTTCCGATCGTTCCGGAGACCCAGTACTTC.

This chain links TRBV2 with TRBJ2-5, with 12 bases identical to TRBD1. Looked up from germline, CDR1 is SNHLY and CDR2 is FYNNEI. J lost 2 bases, V lost 6 bases, and 16 bases had no gene match. This CDR3 has 19 amino acids. CDR3 sequence: CASRTLGRDRGPTQETQYF. In DNA form, the CDR3 reads TGTGCCAGCAGGACTTTGGGGCGGGACAGGGGGCCTACTCAAGAGACCCAGTACTTC.

CDR3 nucleotides: TGTGCCAGCAGTCCCGTTCCTGATACGCAGTATTTT. Amino acid sequence: CASSPVPDTQYF. This chain joins TRBV27 and TRBJ2-3; D uncertain. The ends were cut back, 5 bases at V and 6 bases at J, with 9 bases in the middle. The CDR3 consists of 12 residues. CDR1 and CDR2 from the germline V gene are MNHEY and SMNVEV (reference sequence).

The chain couples TRBV5-6 to TRBJ2-1; 10 bases align to TRBD2. Unmatched junction bases numbered 15, after V lost 8 bases and J lost 1 base. This CDR3 is 18 amino acids long. The germline CDR1 and CDR2 sequences are SGHDT and YYEEEE. For the CDR3, the DNA is TGTGCCAGTACCCGGGAGCGGGGGGGCCTCGGATCCTACAATGAGCAGTTCTTC. This sequence encodes CASTRERGGLGSYNEQFF.

The chain uses TRBV29-1 and TRBJ2-7, with D possibly matching TRBD1 (5 bases). The CDR3 has 14 amino acids. The germline V gene has CDR1 SQVTM and CDR2 ANQGSEA. With 6 bases removed from V and 2 bases from J, the gap between germline ends came to 17 bases. The CDR3 reads CSVVDRYLPYEQYF. CDR3 nucleotide sequence: TGCAGCGTCGTAGACAGATATCTCCCCTACGAGCAGTACTTC.

The V gene is TRBV19, the J gene TRBJ1-1; possible D gene TRBD1, 6 bases. This CDR3 has 15 residues. The germline CDR1 and CDR2 sequences are LNHDA and SQIVND (reference sequence). The V end was cut by 1 base, the J end by 0 bases, with 9 bases between. The CDR3 protein is CASSIGTALNTEAFF. The DNA for the CDR3 is TGTGCCAGTAGTATAGGGACAGCCCTGAACACTGAAGCTTTCTTT.

In its sample, this clone was seen a few times. This chain connects TRBV2 to TRBJ2-5; the D gene could be TRBD1 or TRBD2 (6 bases each). Trimming removed 8 bases at V and 5 bases at J, with 15 bases between. This CDR3 is built from 13 residues. Looked up from germline, CDR1 is SNHLY and CDR2 is FYNNEI. CDR3 protein: CASPDTGRETQYF. The CDR3, as DNA: TGTGCCAGCCCCGACACAGGGAGGGAGACCCAGTACTTC. Full variable domain (rest looked up from reference TRBV2 and TRBJ2-5): EPEVTQTPSHQVTQMGQEVILRCVPISNHLYFYWYRQILGQKVEFLVSFYNNEISEKSEIFDDQFSVERPDGSNFTLKIRSTKLEDSAMYFCASPDTGRETQYFGPGTRLLVL.

The genes are TRBV10-3 and TRBJ2-3; TRBD1 agrees at 7 bases. V shed 3 bases and J 2 bases; nucleotides not matched to a gene: 8. Germline V gives CDR1 ENHRY, CDR2 SYGVKD. The CDR3 loop spans 16 amino acids. The CDR3 loop is CAISDLDRLLTDTQYF. CDR3 DNA: TGTGCCATCAGTGATTTGGACAGGCTACTCACAGATACGCAGTATTTT.

The genes are TRBV6-5 and TRBJ2-1; 8 nucleotides align to TRBD2. The CDR3 contains 12 residues. J gave up 7 bases and V 6 bases, and 2 bases lay outside the gene matches. Germline loops: CDR1 MNHEY, CDR2 SVGAGI. The CDR3 protein is CASSGLANEQFF. The CDR3 region has the DNA TGTGCCAGCAGCGGACTAGCAAATGAGCAGTTCTTC.

This clone showed up just a few times. The V gene is TRBV5-4, the J gene TRBJ1-2; D gene ambiguous. V was cut by 0 bases and J by 2 bases, with 8 bases left in between. The CDR3 spans 14 residues. CDR1 and CDR2 (germline): SGHNT, YYREEE (reference sequence). This CDR3 is CASSLAAVNYGYTF. The CDR3 DNA sequence: TGTGCCAGCAGCTTGGCTGCGGTAAACTATGGCTACACCTTC.

The CDR3 protein is CASSAGVYEQYF. CDR3 nucleotide sequence: TGCGCCAGCAGCGCGGGAGTATACGAGCAGTACTTC. V gene TRBV5-1 combines with J gene TRBJ2-7; 7 nucleotides line up with TRBD2. This CDR3 spans 12 amino acids. Germline-derived CDR1 and CDR2 are SGHRS and YFSETQ. The V segment lost 4 bases and the J segment 4 bases; nucleotides outside the gene matches: 2.

This chain links TRBV10-3 with TRBJ1-1; D remains ambiguous. The CDR3 covers 11 residues. Trimming pared 10 bases from V and 1 base from J, leaving 7 bases between. The germline V gene encodes CDR1 ENHRY and CDR2 SYGVKD. Here the CDR3 DNA reads TGTGCCACCCGGGGGAACACTGAAGCTTTCTTT. Amino acid sequence: CATRGNTEAFF.